Listed below are T cell receptor beta chains from one sample, sequenced in a study of molecular identifiers for immune sequencing clone quantification. TCRdb analysed the PCR reads with MiXCR anew, one entry per CDR3 protein. The table records 300,000 to 400,000 distinct CDR3 sequences, roughly 23% of them present only once. Sequencing was carried out using naive CD8+ T cells from blood, with Jurkat cell RNA spiked in. All receptors derive from a human donor in good health. Some libraries in this study had Jurkat cell RNA spiked in. Both conserved end residues are part of each CDR3. A D gene is named only where the DNA matches it firmly. Size values are once, few and many counts, or a class for expanded clones, and some rows have none.

d_gene	v_gene	j_gene	abundance	CDR3nt	CDR3aa
NA	TRBV5-6	TRBJ1-1	many	TGTGCCAGCAGCCCTCGCGCAGGGTGGGGGAGCACTGAAGCTTTCTTT	CASSPRAGWGSTEAFF
NA	TRBV19	TRBJ2-1	few	TGTGCCAGTAGTTTTGGTCCGGGTGAGCAGTTCTTC	CASSFGPGEQFF
TRBD1	TRBV29-1	TRBJ1-1	many	TGCAGCGTTGAGCCGACAGGGTTGGACACTGAAGCTTTCTTT	CSVEPTGLDTEAFF
NA	TRBV12-3/TRBV12-4	TRBJ2-7	few	TGTGCCAGCAGTTTATTCGGACAGTCCTACGAGCAGTACTTC	CASSLFGQSYEQYF
NA	TRBV11-2	TRBJ2-3	many	TGTGCCAGCAGCCGACCGGGGCTCACAGATACGCAGTATTTT	CASSRPGLTDTQYF
TRBD1	TRBV4-1	TRBJ2-1	NA	TGCGCCAGCAGCCCAGCACTGACAGGGATTTCCTACAATGCGCAGTTCTTC	CASSPALTGISYNAQFF
NA	TRBV30	TRBJ2-2	NA	TGTGCCTGGTCCGGGACGGCGAACACCGGGGAGCTGTTTTTT	CAWSGTANTGELFF
NA	TRBV28	TRBJ1-5	many	TGTGCCAGCAGCCATAGGTGGCAGGGGTCTTTCAATCAGCCCCAGCATTTT	CASSHRWQGSFNQPQHF
NA	TRBV6-5	TRBJ1-5	many	TGTGCCAGCACCGGGGGGGTAGGGCAGCCCCAGCATTTT	CASTGGVGQPQHF
TRBD2	TRBV7-2	TRBJ2-3	NA	TGTGCCAGCAGCTTAGGGGCGACCGGGACTAGCGGGTCGGATTACACAGATACGCAGTATTTT	CASSLGATGTSGSDYTDTQYF
TRBD1	TRBV4-3	TRBJ2-2	NA	TGCGCCAGCAGCCAAGTCCAGGGGGCCGGGGAGCTGTTTTTT	CASSQVQGAGELFF
NA	TRBV11-2	TRBJ2-7	NA	TGTGCCAGCGTCTGGTCTCGCGGGGAGCAGTACTTC	CASVWSRGEQYF
NA	TRBV6-6	TRBJ2-1	many	TGTGCCAGCAGTTACTCGGATAATGAGCAGTTCTTC	CASSYSDNEQFF
NA	TRBV7-6	TRBJ2-5	few	TGTGCCAGCACCGTGGACTATTCCCAAGAGACCCAGTACTTC	CASTVDYSQETQYF
TRBD1	TRBV6-5	TRBJ1-1	NA	TGTGCCAGCAGTCGGGACAGGGGGCGAGGGTACACTGATGCTTTCTTT	CASSRDRGRGYTDAFF
TRBD1	TRBV5-4	TRBJ2-5	NA	TGTGCCAGCAGCCAACTGGACAGGGGCCAAGAGACCCAGTACTTC	CASSQLDRGQETQYF
NA	TRBV7-6	TRBJ2-3	NA	TGTGCCAGCAGCAACGAAGGTCGTACAGATACGCAGTATTTT	CASSNEGRTDTQYF
TRBD1	TRBV6-6	TRBJ1-1	NA	TGTGCCAGCACCCAAATACAGGGGGGAGGGGAAGCTTTCTTT	CASTQIQGGGEAFF
TRBD1	TRBV7-6	TRBJ2-7	many	TGTGCCAGCAGCTCCTCAACAGGACAGGGGCGCTACGAGCAGTACTTC	CASSSSTGQGRYEQYF
NA	TRBV6-5	TRBJ2-3	NA	TGTGCCAGCAGTTACTCAAGGGATACAGATACGCAGTATTTT	CASSYSRDTDTQYF
NA	TRBV9	TRBJ1-4	NA	TGTGCCAGCAGCGTAGGTGGGTCGGCAACTAATGAAAAACTGTTTTTT	CASSVGGSATNEKLFF
NA	TRBV28	TRBJ1-5	many	TGTGCCAGCATTCGTGACAGCCCGAATCAGCCCCAGCATTTT	CASIRDSPNQPQHF
NA	TRBV3-1	TRBJ2-7	NA	TGTGCCAGCAGCAAAGGACGGCTTTACGAGCAGTACTTC	CASSKGRLYEQYF
NA	TRBV7-2	TRBJ2-7	many	TGTGCCAGCAGCTTAGGCCTCAGGGGTCACGAGCAGTACTTC	CASSLGLRGHEQYF
NA	TRBV4-1	TRBJ2-5	many	TGCGCCAGCAGCCAGACCCGAGCGGAGACCCAGTACTTC	CASSQTRAETQYF
TRBD1	TRBV6-2/TRBV6-3	TRBJ2-7	NA	TGTGCCAGCACTGGGACAGAGAACTACGAGCAGTACTTC	CASTGTENYEQYF
NA	TRBV2	TRBJ2-1	NA	TGTGCCAGCAGTGCTACGGGAGAGCTGAATGAGCAGTTCTTC	CASSATGELNEQFF
NA	TRBV9	TRBJ2-3	many	TGTGCCAGCAGCGTAGGCGGCGGCACGAATACGCAGTATTTT	CASSVGGGTNTQYF
NA	TRBV20-1	TRBJ2-4	few	TGCAGTGCTAGAGTACCCACCAAAAACATTCAGTACTTC	CSARVPTKNIQYF
TRBD2	TRBV30	TRBJ2-5	few	TGTGCCTGGACCAGCCGGGGGGGCTTGTACCAAGAGACCCAGTACTTC	CAWTSRGGLYQETQYF
NA	TRBV28	TRBJ1-5	once	TGTGCCAGCCTCGTAGGGCAGGGTAGCAATCAGCCCCAGCATTTT	CASLVGQGSNQPQHF